The present T cell receptor beta chain was sequenced within a study of blood T cell repertoires in COVID-19. Study information: From the United States, Italy and Spain came samples of acute and convalescent COVID-19. Nucleic acid was either cDNA or gDNA, and it came from T cells, B-cell-depleted T cells, or PBMCs.

Germline V lookup: CDR1 SEHNR, CDR2 FQNEAQ (reference sequence). The ends lost 7 bases at V and 6 bases at J; junction bases unmatched: 11. This CDR3 comprises 15 residues. Under the authors' procedure: The authors estimated nucleated cell counts from reference gene primer amplification. The method was immunoSEQ multiplex PCR; TCRdb's version includes in-frame clones alone and lacks a portion of them. D and trimming come from the DNA, and the V and J calls and clone size come from that table. The table has roughly 280,000 clones, 75% to 90% seen once. The sequenced sample consisted of peripheral blood. The chain has TRBV7-9 and TRBJ2-2; 7 bases line up with TRBD2. The receptor was derived from a woman aged 70-85 years with acute or convalescent COVID-19. CDR3 nucleotide sequence: TGTGCCAGCAACCGAGCGGGGTTGGACCCCGGGGAGCTGTTTTTT. This gives the protein CASNRAGLDPGELFF.